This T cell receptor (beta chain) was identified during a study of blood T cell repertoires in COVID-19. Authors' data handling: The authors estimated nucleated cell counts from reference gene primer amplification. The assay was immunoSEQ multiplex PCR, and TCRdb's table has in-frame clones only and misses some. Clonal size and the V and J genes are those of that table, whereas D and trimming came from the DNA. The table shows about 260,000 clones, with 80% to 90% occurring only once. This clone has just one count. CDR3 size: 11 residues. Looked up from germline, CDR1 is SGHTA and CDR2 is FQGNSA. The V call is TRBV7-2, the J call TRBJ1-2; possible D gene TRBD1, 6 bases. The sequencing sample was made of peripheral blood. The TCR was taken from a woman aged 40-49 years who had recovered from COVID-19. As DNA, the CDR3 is TGTGCAGGGGGGGGTCCCTCTGGCTACACCTTC. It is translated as CAGGGPSGYTF.